The entry below gives a single T cell receptor (beta chain) sequence along with its context. The entry originates in a study of cytomegalovirus exposure and HLA in healthy donors. Use of 60 Vbeta and 13 Jbeta primers characterized the PCR. Profiling relied on immunoSEQ multiplex PCR, and the TCRdb table lists in-frame clones only, not all of them. The data show 100,000 to 150,000 clones, with more than 75% seen just once and under 13% held by the top ten. The CDR3 length is 19 residues. With 0 bases clipped from V and 1 base from J, the junction kept 7 bases outside the gene matches. Germline V CDR1 and CDR2: SGHDT, YYEEEE.

The TCR was taken from a man aged 25-45 years in good health and CMV-seropositive. The source material was PBMCs. The chain is built from TRBV5-6 and TRBJ2-2, with TRBD2 identical over 12 bases. The CDR3 nucleotides are TGTGCCAGCAGCTTGGCCCTCGGACTAGCGGGAAAGAACACCGGGGAGCTGTTTTTT. Amino acids: CASSLALGLAGKNTGELFF.